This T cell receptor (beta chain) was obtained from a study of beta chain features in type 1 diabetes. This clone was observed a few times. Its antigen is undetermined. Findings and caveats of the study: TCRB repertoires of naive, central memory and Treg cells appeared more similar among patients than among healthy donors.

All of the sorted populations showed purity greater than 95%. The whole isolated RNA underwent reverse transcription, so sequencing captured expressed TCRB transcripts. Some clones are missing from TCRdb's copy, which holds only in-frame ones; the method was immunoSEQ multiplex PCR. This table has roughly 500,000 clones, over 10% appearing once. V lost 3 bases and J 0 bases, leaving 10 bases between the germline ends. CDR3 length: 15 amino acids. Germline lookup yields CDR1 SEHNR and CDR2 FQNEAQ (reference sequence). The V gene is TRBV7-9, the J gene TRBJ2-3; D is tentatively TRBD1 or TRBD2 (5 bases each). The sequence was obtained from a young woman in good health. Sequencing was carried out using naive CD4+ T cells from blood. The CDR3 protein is CASSLSRDSTDTQYF. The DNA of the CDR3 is TGTGCCAGCAGCTTGTCCCGGGACAGCACAGATACGCAGTATTTT.